The 10 T cell receptor beta chains below all came from one sample that was sequenced in a study of blood T cell repertoires in COVID-19 (dated by TCRdb to the early 2020s). The method behind the library was the immunoSEQ multiplex PCR assay. This is the immuneACCESS table as TCRdb keeps it, with only in-frame sequences that have V and J called. A part of the clones is gone; compared with another copy, unresolved V genes explain less than half, and the rest is unexplained. This sample is represented by 270,000 or so clones; about 80% of them were singletons. The top ten clonotypes cover around 9.2% of the sample. The sequenced sample was peripheral blood. These TCRs come from a human donor in a cohort sampled during active COVID-19.

This clone has more than one count but fewer than ten. The gene calls are TRBV2 and TRBJ2-7, with 9 bases matching TRBD1. J lost 0 bases, V lost 5 bases, and 5 bases had no gene match. Germline V gene lookup returns CDR1 SNHLY and CDR2 FYNNEI. This CDR3 has 15 amino acids. In DNA, the CDR3 is TGTGCCAGCAGTTCCGACAGGGGGAGCTCCTACGAGCAGTACTTC. This translates into CASSSDRGSSYEQYF.

The gene calls are TRBV6-2 or TRBV6-3 and TRBJ2-1; no firm D call. Trimming removed 4 bases at V and 1 base at J, with 8 bases between. This CDR3 has 14 amino acids. From germline, CDR1 is MNHEY and CDR2 SVGEGT. In DNA, the CDR3 is TGTGCCAGCAGTTCCCCCGGGTCCTACAATGAGCAGTTCTTC. It yields the protein CASSSPGSYNEQFF.

This clone has only a few counts. Other DNA sequences in this sample translate to the same CDR3. This chain connects TRBV7-8 to TRBJ1-1; tentatively, D is TRBD1 (5 bases). This CDR3 spans 14 amino acids. The V gene lost 1 base and the J gene lost 2 bases, with 8 bases spanning the gap. Germline CDR1 is SGHVS and CDR2 is FQNEAQ. As DNA, the CDR3 is TGTGCCAGCAGCTTAGTTAGGGGAAACACTGAAGCTTTCTTT. It specifies CASSLVRGNTEAFF.

The CDR3 nucleotides are TGTGCCAGCAGCTTCAGCCTCAGGGCGGTCTATGGCTACACCTTC. It translates to CASSFSLRAVYGYTF. The chain uses TRBV7-8 and TRBJ1-2, with D possibly TRBD1 on 5 matching bases. Germline V lookup: CDR1 SGHVS, CDR2 FQNEAQ. V was shortened by 3 bases and J by 4 bases, with 15 bases between the two germline ends. The CDR3 extends over 15 amino acids.

This sequence joins TRBV4-1 and TRBJ2-3; TRBD2 agrees at 8 bases. The germline CDR1 and CDR2 sequences are MGHRA and YSYEKL. The CDR3 has 17 residues. V shed 4 bases and J 2 bases; nucleotides not matched to a gene: 11. CDR3 bases: TGCGCCAGCAGCCTGGGGGCGGGTAGCGGGGACACAGATACGCAGTATTTT. Its protein product is CASSLGAGSGDTDTQYF.

The chain combines TRBV7-8 with TRBJ2-1; TRBD2 agrees at 11 bases. The ends lost 5 bases at V and 10 bases at J; junction bases unmatched: 13. Germline V gene lookup returns CDR1 SGHVS and CDR2 FQNEAQ. The CDR3 has 16 amino acids. CDR3 region: CASSPVGLAGGREQFF. For the CDR3, the DNA is TGTGCCAGCAGCCCGGTGGGTCTAGCGGGGGGTAGGGAGCAGTTCTTC.

The count of this clone is one. This chain links TRBV7-6 with TRBJ2-3; 8 positions agree with TRBD1. Germline lookup yields CDR1 SGHVS and CDR2 FNYEAQ. This CDR3 has 15 amino acids. Trimming removed 7 bases from V and 0 bases from J; junction bases left unmatched: 6. CDR3 nucleotide sequence: TGTGCCAGCACTTCGACAGGGGCAAGCACAGATACGCAGTATTTT. Translated: CASTSTGASTDTQYF.

This chain uses TRBV7-8 with TRBJ2-7; 9 bases are shared with TRBD1. Germline CDR1 is SGHVS and CDR2 is FQNEAQ. This CDR3 contains 17 residues. V lost 2 bases to trimming and J lost 7 bases; unmatched junction nucleotides: 15. CDR3 loop: CASSLPSAGTGFREQYF. The DNA for the CDR3 is TGTGCCAGCAGCTTACCTTCGGCTGGGACAGGGTTCAGGGAGCAGTACTTC.

CDR3 residues: CASMRLVRNTEAFF. DNA for the CDR3: TGTGCCAGCATGCGTTTGGTAAGGAACACTGAAGCTTTCTTT. The chain combines TRBV6-5 with TRBJ1-1; the D is unclear. V lost 7 bases to trimming and J lost 1 base, with 13 bases between them. The CDR3 is 14 amino acids. In germline, CDR1 is MNHEY, CDR2 SVGAGI.

This clone was picked up a small number of times. The chain uses TRBV6-4 and TRBJ1-1, with TRBD1 identical over 10 bases. The V gene end was trimmed by 3 bases and the J gene end by 8 bases; junction bases not matched to a gene: 3. The CDR3 totals 13 residues. Germline CDR1 MRHNA, CDR2 SNTAGT. The CDR3 loop reads CASSEDRGLEAFF. CDR3 coding DNA: TGTGCCAGCAGTGAGGACAGGGGGTTGGAAGCTTTCTTT.